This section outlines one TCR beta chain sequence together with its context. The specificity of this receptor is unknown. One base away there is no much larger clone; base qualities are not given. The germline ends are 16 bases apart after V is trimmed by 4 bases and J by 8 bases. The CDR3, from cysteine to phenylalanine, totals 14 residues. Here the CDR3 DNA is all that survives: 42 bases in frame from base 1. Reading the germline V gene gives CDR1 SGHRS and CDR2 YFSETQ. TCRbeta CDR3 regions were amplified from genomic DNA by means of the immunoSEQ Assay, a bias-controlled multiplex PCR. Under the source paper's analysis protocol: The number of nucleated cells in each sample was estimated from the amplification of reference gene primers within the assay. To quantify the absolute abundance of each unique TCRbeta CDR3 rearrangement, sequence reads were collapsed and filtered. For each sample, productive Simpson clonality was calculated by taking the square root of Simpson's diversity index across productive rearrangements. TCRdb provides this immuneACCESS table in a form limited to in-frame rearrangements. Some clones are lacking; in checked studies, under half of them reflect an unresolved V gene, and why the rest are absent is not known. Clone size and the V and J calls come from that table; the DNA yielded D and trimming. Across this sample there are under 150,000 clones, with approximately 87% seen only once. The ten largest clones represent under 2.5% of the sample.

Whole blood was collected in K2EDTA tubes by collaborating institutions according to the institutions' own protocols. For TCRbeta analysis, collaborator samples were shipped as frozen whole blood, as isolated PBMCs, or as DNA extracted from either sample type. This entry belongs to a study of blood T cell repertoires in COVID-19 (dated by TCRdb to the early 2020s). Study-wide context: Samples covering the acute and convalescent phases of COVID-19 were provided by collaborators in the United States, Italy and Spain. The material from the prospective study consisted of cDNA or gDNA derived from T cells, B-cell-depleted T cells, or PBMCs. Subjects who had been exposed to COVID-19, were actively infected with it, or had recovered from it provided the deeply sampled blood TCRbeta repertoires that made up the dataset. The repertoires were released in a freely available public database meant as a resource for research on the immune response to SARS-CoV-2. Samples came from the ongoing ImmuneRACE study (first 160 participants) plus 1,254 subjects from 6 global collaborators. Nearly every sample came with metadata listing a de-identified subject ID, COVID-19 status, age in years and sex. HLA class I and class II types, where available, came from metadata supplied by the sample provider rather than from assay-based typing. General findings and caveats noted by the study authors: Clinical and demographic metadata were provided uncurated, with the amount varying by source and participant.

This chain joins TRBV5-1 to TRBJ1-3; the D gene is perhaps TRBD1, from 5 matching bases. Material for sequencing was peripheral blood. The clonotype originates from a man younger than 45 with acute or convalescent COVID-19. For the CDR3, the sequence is CASSEAGSSDTIYF. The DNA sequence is TGCGCCAGCAGCGAGGCAGGGTCTTCGGACACCATATATTTT.